This T cell receptor beta chain was sequenced during a study of OX40 agonist ivuxolimab in advanced cancers. Study-wide background: Ivuxolimab doses were 0.01, 0.1, 0.3, 1.5, 3 or 10 mg/kg every 2 weeks.

Anyone with autoimmune disease history or systemic immunosuppression was excluded. Looked up from germline, CDR1 is MNHNS and CDR2 is SASEGT. V lost 1 base to trimming and J lost 6 bases; unmatched junction nucleotides: 5. The CDR3 loop spans 15 amino acids. Regarding the study as a whole: Some nonresponders additionally presented with little normalized T-cell clonal expansion. At doses 0.1 to 3.0 mg/kg, CD4+ and CD8+ clones expanded.

Only in-frame clones appear in the TCRdb table, and some are missing; sequencing was by immunoSEQ multiplex PCR. The table includes tens of thousands of clones, approximately 90% detected once. This clone was counted a single time. As yet, its antigen is unknown. V usage is TRBV6-1 and J usage is TRBJ1-5, with 8 bases identical to TRBD1. The sequence derives from an adult with an advanced solid tumor such as melanoma, head and neck, liver or kidney cancer. The specimen was CD4+ or CD8+ T cells sorted from blood, collected in a trial of the OX40 agonist ivuxolimab. CDR3 loop: CASSEGTGSRQPQHF. In DNA form, the CDR3 reads TGTGCCAGCAGTGAAGGGACAGGGAGTCGTCAGCCCCAGCATTTT.